One and the same sample provided the 15 T cell receptor beta chains below, sequenced in a study of blood T cells in healthy people across ages. Sample-barcoded 5' priming and a J-beta primer mix drove a second PCR of roughly 6 to 12 cycles. TCRdb re-derived calls from the 5' RACE reads in MiXCR, one entry per CDR3 protein. The table has hundreds of thousands of distinct CDR3 sequences, about 52% seen once. The source material was blood. Every receptor here comes from a woman aged 60-70 years in good health.

V usage is TRBV2 and J usage is TRBJ1-6; D is uncertain. This CDR3 spans 13 amino acids. The germline CDR1 and CDR2 sequences are SNHLY and FYNNEI. Trimming cost V 4 bases and J 10 bases, with 11 bases left between them. The CDR3 sequence: CASSGAVGSPLHF. CDR3 DNA: TGTGCCAGCAGTGGAGCAGTAGGGTCACCCCTCCACTTT.

The chain couples TRBV7-6 to TRBJ2-3, with D possibly matching TRBD2 (6 bases). The ends were cut back, 1 base at V and 14 bases at J, with 16 bases in the middle. This CDR3 has 13 amino acids. Germline loops: CDR1 SGHVS, CDR2 FNYEAQ. CDR3: CASSLVNSGEPYF. The CDR3 nucleotides are TGTGCCAGCAGCTTAGTAAATAGCGGAGAGCCGTATTTT.

In the case of this clonotype: One junction end does not reproduce the germline sequence, and a read error may be involved. The CDR3 is CATSLQTSGSTDTQYF. CDR3 bases: TGCGCCACCAGCCTACAGACTAGCGGGAGCACAGATACGCAGTATTTT. V usage is TRBV15 and J usage is TRBJ2-3; 10 bases fit TRBD2. The germline gives CDR1 LNHNV, CDR2 YYDKDF (reference sequence). The CDR3 has 16 amino acids. The entire variable domain, with the rest obtained from reference TRBV15 and TRBJ2-3, is as follows: DAMVIQNPRYQVTQFGKPVTLSCSQTLNHNVMYWYQQKSSQAPKLLFHYYDKDFNNEADTPDNFQSRRPNTSFCFLDIRSPGLGDTAMYLCATSLQTSGSTDTQYFGPGTRLTVL.

The chain uses TRBV20-1 and TRBJ2-1, with D possibly matching TRBD1 (6 bases). Trimming took off 6 bases at V and 0 bases at J, with 15 bases between the two ends. This CDR3 is built from 15 residues. The germline V gene has CDR1 DFQATT and CDR2 SNEGSKA (reference sequence). The CDR3 loop is CSAPQRGSSYNEQFF. The CDR3 DNA is TGCAGTGCCCCCCAGAGGGGGAGCTCCTACAATGAGCAGTTCTTC.

This chain connects TRBV7-2 to TRBJ2-3; unclear D gene. Germline CDR1 and CDR2: SGHTA and FQGNSA. V was clipped by 5 bases and J by 3 bases, with 15 bases between them. The CDR3 contains 15 residues. The CDR3 region has the DNA TGTGCCAGCAGCCCCATTAGTGGTAGTACAGATACGCAGTATTTT. Its protein product is CASSPISGSTDTQYF.

The chain carries TRBV29-1 and TRBJ2-1; D is undetermined. Trimming cost V 4 bases and J 5 bases, with 9 bases left between them. The germline gives CDR1 SQVTM, CDR2 ANQGSEA. This CDR3 comprises 12 residues. This chain's CDR3 is CSVAPSDNEQFF. The CDR3 DNA is TGCAGCGTTGCGCCATCTGACAATGAGCAGTTCTTC.

This clonotype was seen a few times. The rearrangement links TRBV7-9 to TRBJ2-6; D is undetermined. Trimming left V 10 bases short and J 1 base short, with 8 bases between. In germline, CDR1 is SEHNR, CDR2 FQNEAQ (reference sequence). This CDR3 contains 13 residues. This CDR3 is CATKPSGANVLTF. CDR3 in DNA: TGTGCCACCAAGCCTTCTGGGGCCAACGTCCTGACTTTC.

J is TRBJ2-5 and V is TRBV23-1; the match to TRBD1 covers 8 bases. TRBV23-1 is recorded as an ORF, its role being uncertain. With 1 base clipped from V and 3 bases from J, the junction kept 7 bases outside the gene matches. The CDR3 is 16 residues long. This chain's CDR3 is CASSQWAGTGKETQYF. The CDR3 DNA reads as TGCGCCAGCAGTCAATGGGCCGGGACAGGCAAAGAGACCCAGTACTTC.

In its sample, this clonotype was seen a few times. The rearrangement joins TRBV29-1 to TRBJ1-1; unclear D gene. Germline loops: CDR1 SQVTM, CDR2 ANQGSEA. Trimming shortened V by 4 bases and J by 6 bases, and 9 bases separated the two germline ends. The CDR3 loop spans 11 amino acids. For the CDR3, the DNA is TGCAGCGTTGGGCAGGTATCTGAAGCTTTCTTT. Its translation: CSVGQVSEAFF.

This chain links TRBV3-1 with TRBJ1-1, with D unresolved. V was cut by 3 bases and J by 6 bases, with 14 bases left in between. The CDR3 totals 14 residues. From germline, CDR1 is LGHDT and CDR2 YNNKEL (reference sequence). The CDR3 is CASSQGGIGAEAFF. CDR3 bases: TGTGCCAGCAGCCAGGGCGGGATTGGCGCTGAAGCTTTCTTT.

A few counts support this clonotype. The chain is built from TRBV7-2 and TRBJ1-2, with D possibly TRBD1 on 6 matching bases. Looked up from germline, CDR1 is SGHTA and CDR2 is FQGNSA. V lost 2 bases and J 8 bases, leaving 18 bases between the germline ends. The length of the CDR3 is 15 residues. This CDR3 is CASSLPHRDSSGYTF. For the CDR3, the DNA is TGTGCCAGCAGCTTACCCCACAGGGATTCTAGCGGCTACACCTTC.

This chain connects TRBV18 to TRBJ2-2; 11 bases match TRBD2. Germline trimming cut 8 bases from V and 1 base from J; bases unmatched to any gene: 6. The CDR3 runs 16 residues. Germline CDR1 KGHSH, CDR2 LQKENI. The CDR3, as DNA: TGTGCCAGCCTTACGGGGACTAGCGGGAACACCGGGGAGCTGTTTTTT. The encoded protein is CASLTGTSGNTGELFF.

This clonotype came up a few times. The chain uses TRBV28 and TRBJ2-5, with unresolved D. The CDR3 loop spans 14 amino acids. Germline V lookup: CDR1 MDHEN, CDR2 SYDVKM. Trimming cost V 2 bases and J 5 bases, with 12 bases left between them. The CDR3 here is CASSLRSRPETQYF. CDR3 nucleotide sequence: TGTGCCAGCAGTTTAAGATCAAGGCCGGAGACCCAGTACTTC.

This clonotype was seen a handful of times. The gene calls are TRBV20-1 and TRBJ1-2; unclear D gene. The CDR3 loop spans 14 amino acids. Deletions cut 0 bases from V and 4 bases from J, with 12 bases between. Germline CDR1 is DFQATT and CDR2 is SNEGSKA (reference sequence). The CDR3 bases are TGCAGTGCTAGAGATAATCGGCAGATCTATGGCTACACCTTC. Its translation is CSARDNRQIYGYTF.

J is TRBJ2-5 and V is TRBV9; possibly TRBD2 for D (6 bases). The J call may be wrong; the DNA end is better matched by TRBJ2-7. Per the germline V gene, CDR1 is SGDLS and CDR2 is YYNGEE. The length of the CDR3 is 15 residues. CDR3 in DNA: TGTGCCAGCAGCGTTCATAGCGGTTCGGGGTACGAGCAGTACTTC. Encoded protein: CASSVHSGSGYEQYF.